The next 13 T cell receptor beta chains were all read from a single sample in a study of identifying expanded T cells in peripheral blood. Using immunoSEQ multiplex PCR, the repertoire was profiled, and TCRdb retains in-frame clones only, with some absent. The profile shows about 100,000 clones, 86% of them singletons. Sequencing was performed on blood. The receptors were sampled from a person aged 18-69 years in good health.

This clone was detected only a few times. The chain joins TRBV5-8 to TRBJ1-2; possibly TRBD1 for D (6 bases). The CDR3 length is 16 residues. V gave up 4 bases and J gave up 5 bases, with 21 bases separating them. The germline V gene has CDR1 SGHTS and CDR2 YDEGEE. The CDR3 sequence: CASSLASTGTPYGYTF. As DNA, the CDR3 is TGTGCCAGCAGCCTAGCATCTACAGGGACCCCTTATGGCTACACCTTC.

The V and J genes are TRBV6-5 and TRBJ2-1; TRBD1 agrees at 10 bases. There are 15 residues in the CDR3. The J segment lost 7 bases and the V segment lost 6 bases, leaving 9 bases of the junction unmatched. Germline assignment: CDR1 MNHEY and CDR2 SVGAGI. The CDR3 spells CASSPRDRGANEQFF. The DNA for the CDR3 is TGTGCCAGCAGCCCCCGGGACAGGGGTGCGAATGAGCAGTTCTTC.

CDR3 bases: TGTGCCAGCAGCTTTTATCAGGGGGCCGAGACCCAGTACTTC. This translates into CASSFYQGAETQYF. The rearrangement uses TRBV7-9 and TRBJ2-5; TRBD1 matches at 8 bases. Germline V gene data show CDR1 as SEHNR and CDR2 as FQNEAQ (reference sequence). The CDR3 is 14 residues long. The V gene end was trimmed by 3 bases and the J gene end by 5 bases; junction bases not matched to a gene: 5. Together with reference TRBV7-9 and TRBJ2-5, the CDR3 gives the full variable domain: DTGVSQNPRHKITKRGQNVTFRCDPISEHNRLYWYRQTLGQGPEFLTYFQNEAQLEKSRLLSDRFSAERPKGSFSTLEIQRTEQGDSAMYLCASSFYQGAETQYFGPGTRLLVL.

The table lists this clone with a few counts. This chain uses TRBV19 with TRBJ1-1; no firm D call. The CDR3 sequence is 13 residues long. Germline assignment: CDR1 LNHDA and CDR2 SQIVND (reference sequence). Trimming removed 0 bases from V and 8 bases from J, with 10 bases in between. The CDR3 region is CASSIEVAAEAFF. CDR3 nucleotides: TGTGCCAGTAGTATAGAAGTGGCAGCGGAAGCTTTCTTT.

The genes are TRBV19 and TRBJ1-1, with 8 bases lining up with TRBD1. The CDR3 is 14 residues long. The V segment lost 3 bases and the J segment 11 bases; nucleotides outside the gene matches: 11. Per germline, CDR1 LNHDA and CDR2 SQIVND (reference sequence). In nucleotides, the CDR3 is TGTGCCAGTAGTATTAGGACAGGGTTAAGGAGGGCTTTCTTT. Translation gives CASSIRTGLRRAFF. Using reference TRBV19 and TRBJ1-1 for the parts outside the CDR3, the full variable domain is DGGITQSPKYLFRKEGQNVTLSCEQNLNHDAMYWYRQDPGQGLRLIYYSQIVNDFQKGDIAEGYSVSREKKESFPLTVTSAQKNPTAFYLCASSIRTGLRRAFFGQGTRLTVV.

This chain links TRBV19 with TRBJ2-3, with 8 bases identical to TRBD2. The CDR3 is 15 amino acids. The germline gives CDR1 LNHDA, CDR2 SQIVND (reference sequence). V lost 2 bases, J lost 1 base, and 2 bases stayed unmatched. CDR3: CASSIRGGGTDTQYF. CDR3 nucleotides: TGTGCCAGTAGTATACGGGGGGGCGGCACAGATACGCAGTATTTT.

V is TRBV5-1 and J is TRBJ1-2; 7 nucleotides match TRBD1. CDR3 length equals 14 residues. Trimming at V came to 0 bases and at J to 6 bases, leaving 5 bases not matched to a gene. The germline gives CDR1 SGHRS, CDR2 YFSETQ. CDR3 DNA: TGCGCCAGCAGCTTGGCCTTAGGACAGGATGGCTACACCTTC. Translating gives CASSLALGQDGYTF.

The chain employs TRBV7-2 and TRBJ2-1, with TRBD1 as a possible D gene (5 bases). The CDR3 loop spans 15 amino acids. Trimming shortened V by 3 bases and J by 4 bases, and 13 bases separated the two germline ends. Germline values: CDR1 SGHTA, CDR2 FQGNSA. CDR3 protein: CASSFSRDKYNEQFF. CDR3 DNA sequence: TGTGCCAGCAGCTTTTCCAGGGATAAGTACAATGAGCAGTTCTTC.

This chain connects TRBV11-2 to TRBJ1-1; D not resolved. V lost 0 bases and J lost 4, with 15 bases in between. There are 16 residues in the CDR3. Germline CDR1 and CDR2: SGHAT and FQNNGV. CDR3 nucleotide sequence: TGTGCCAGCAGCTTAGAGTTCGGAAAAAGAGGCACTGAAGCTTTCTTT. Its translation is CASSLEFGKRGTEAFF. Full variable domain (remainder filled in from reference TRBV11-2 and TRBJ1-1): EAGVAQSPRYKIIEKRQSVAFWCNPISGHATLYWYQQILGQGPKLLIQFQNNGVVDDSQLPKDRFSAERLKGVDSTLKIQPAKLEDSAVYLCASSLEFGKRGTEAFFGQGTRLTVV.

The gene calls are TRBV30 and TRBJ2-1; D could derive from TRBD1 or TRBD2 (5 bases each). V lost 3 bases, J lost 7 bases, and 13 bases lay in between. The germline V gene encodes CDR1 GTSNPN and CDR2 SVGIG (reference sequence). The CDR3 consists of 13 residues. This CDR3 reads CAWSRGAENEQFF. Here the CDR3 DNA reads TGTGCCTGGAGCCGAGGGGCAGAAAATGAGCAGTTCTTC.

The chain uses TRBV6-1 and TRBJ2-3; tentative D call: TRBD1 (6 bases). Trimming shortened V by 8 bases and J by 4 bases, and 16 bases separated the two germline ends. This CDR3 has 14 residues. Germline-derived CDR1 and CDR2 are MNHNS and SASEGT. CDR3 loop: CASRRTVVSDTQYF. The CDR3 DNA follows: TGTGCCAGCCGCCGGACAGTGGTATCAGATACGCAGTATTTT.

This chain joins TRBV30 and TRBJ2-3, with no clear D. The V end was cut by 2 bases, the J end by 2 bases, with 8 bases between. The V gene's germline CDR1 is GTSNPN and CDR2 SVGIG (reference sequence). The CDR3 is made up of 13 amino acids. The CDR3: CAWSSGNTDTQYF. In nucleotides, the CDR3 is TGTGCCTGGAGTTCTGGAAACACAGATACGCAGTATTTT.

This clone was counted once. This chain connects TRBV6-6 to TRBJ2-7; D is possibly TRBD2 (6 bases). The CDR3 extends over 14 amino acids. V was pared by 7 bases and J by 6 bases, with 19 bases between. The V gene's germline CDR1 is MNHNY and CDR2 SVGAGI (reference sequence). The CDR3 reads CASTYAGLIREQYF. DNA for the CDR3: TGTGCCAGCACCTACGCCGGACTAATACGCGAGCAGTACTTC.